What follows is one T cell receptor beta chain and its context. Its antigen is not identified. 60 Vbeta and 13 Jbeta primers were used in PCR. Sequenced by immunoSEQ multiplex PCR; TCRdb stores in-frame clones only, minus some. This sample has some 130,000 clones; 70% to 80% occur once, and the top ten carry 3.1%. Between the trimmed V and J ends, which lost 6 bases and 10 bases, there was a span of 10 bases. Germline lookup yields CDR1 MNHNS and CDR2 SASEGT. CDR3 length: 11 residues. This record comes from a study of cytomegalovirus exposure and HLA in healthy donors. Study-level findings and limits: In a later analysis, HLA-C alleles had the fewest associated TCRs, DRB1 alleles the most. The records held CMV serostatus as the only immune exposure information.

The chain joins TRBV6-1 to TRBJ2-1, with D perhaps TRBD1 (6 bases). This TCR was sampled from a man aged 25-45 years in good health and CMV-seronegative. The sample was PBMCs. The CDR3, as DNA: TGTGCCAGCAGCCGGGACACCGAGCAGTTCTTC. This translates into CASSRDTEQFF.